This T cell receptor (beta chain) was observed in a study of blood T cells in healthy people across ages. Study-wide results and limits: The study found TCR beta diversity correlated strongly with naive T cell percentage. Diversity of TCR beta per million T cells declined in a roughly linear way with age.

A sample-barcoded 5' primer and a J-beta primer mix were used in a second PCR of roughly 7 to 12 cycles. The template-switch adaptor was a 5' adaptor with 12 random nucleotides. It tagged each cDNA molecule. In TCRdb, the 5' RACE reads were re-called with MiXCR into one record per CDR3 protein. The sample holds 350,000 to 450,000 distinct CDR3 sequences, about 55% seen once. As concerns this clonotype: Its antigen is still unknown.

Each donor was a healthy Caucasian individual from Russia, aged about 6 to 90. V dropped 3 bases and J dropped 3 bases, with 19 bases sitting between them. Germline values: CDR1 SNHLY, CDR2 FYNNEI. The CDR3 covers 17 residues. This chain connects TRBV2 to TRBJ2-3; weak D call: TRBD2 (6 bases). Source material: blood. This receptor was taken from a man in his sixties in good health. DNA for the CDR3: TGTGCCAGCAGTGAGGGCTCTCTGGCAGGGAGGACAGATACGCAGTATTTT. Protein sequence: CASSEGSLAGRTDTQYF.